Presented here are 21 T cell receptor beta chains from one specimen sequenced in a study of shared clonotypes between healthy human individuals. Only in-frame clones appear in the TCRdb table, and some are missing; sequencing was by immunoSEQ multiplex PCR. The profile shows a few million clones, roughly 93% of them singletons. Sequencing used naive CD4+ T cells from PBMCs. Subset described: CD45RA+ positively selected. The receptors shown here come from a man aged 18 to 30 in good health. Some clones in this sample may be carry-over from other donors' samples.

The rearrangement links TRBV2 to TRBJ2-5, with D unresolved. The germline gives CDR1 SNHLY, CDR2 FYNNEI. The CDR3 is 14 residues long. V lost 6 bases and J 5 bases, leaving 16 bases between the germline ends. The CDR3 loop reads CASSLHAPQETQYF. The CDR3 DNA follows: TGTGCCAGCAGCCTCCATGCCCCACAGGAGACCCAGTACTTC.

The gene calls are TRBV11-3 and TRBJ1-1; D is undetermined. V lost 3 bases to trimming and J lost 5 bases, with 10 bases between them. The CDR3 has 13 amino acids. The germline V gene encodes CDR1 SGHNT and CDR2 YENEEA. CDR3 in amino acids: CASSFGIGTEAFF. As DNA, the CDR3 is TGTGCCAGCAGCTTCGGGATCGGTACTGAAGCTTTCTTT.

The CDR3 loop is CASSQQVGTEAFF. The CDR3 nucleotides are TGTGCCAGTAGCCAGCAGGTTGGGACTGAAGCTTTCTTT. The rearrangement links TRBV19 to TRBJ1-1, with D hard to call. Trimming took off 6 bases at V and 5 bases at J, with 13 bases between the two ends. Germline CDR1 and CDR2: LNHDA and SQIVND (reference sequence). The CDR3 is 13 residues long.

J is TRBJ2-2 and V is TRBV12-5; TRBD2 might be the D (6 bases). Germline V gives CDR1 LGHNT, CDR2 FRNRAP. Trimming took 5 bases from V and 2 from J, leaving 12 bases between them. This CDR3 contains 15 residues. CDR3 sequence (DNA): TGTGCTAGTGGTCAGACTAGAGACAACACCGGGGAGCTGTTTTTT. It is translated as CASGQTRDNTGELFF.

This chain uses TRBV6-1 with TRBJ2-7, with TRBD1 matching over 9 bases. The CDR3 runs to 15 residues. J was trimmed by 5 bases and V by 5 bases; bases with no gene match: 10. Germline CDR1 MNHNS, CDR2 SASEGT. The DNA for the CDR3 is TGTGCCAGCAGTAGAACCGGGACAGGGTATAACGAGCAGTACTTC. It codes for CASSRTGTGYNEQYF.

The chain uses TRBV5-4 and TRBJ2-2, with D perhaps TRBD1 (5 bases). V shed 0 bases and J shed 0 bases, with 9 bases lying between them. The CDR3 totals 16 residues. Germline V CDR1 and CDR2: SGHNT, YYREEE (reference sequence). CDR3 sequence (DNA): TGTGCCAGCAGCTTGGCAGGGCGATCGAACACCGGGGAGCTGTTTTTT. It is translated as CASSLAGRSNTGELFF.

The rearrangement links TRBV6-6 to TRBJ2-1, with D possibly matching TRBD2 (5 bases). The CDR3 runs to 15 residues. Between the trimmed V and J ends, which lost 5 bases and 0 bases, there was a span of 11 bases. Germline CDR1 reads MNHNY; CDR2 reads SVGAGI (reference sequence). As DNA, the CDR3 is TGTGCCAGCAGTCTCATGGGGAGCTCCTACAATGAGCAGTTCTTC. This encodes CASSLMGSSYNEQFF.

The rearrangement links TRBV2 to TRBJ2-7; D is ambiguous. This CDR3 is 11 amino acids long. Trimming shortened V by 5 bases and J by 3 bases, and 5 bases separated the two germline ends. Germline CDR1 SNHLY, CDR2 FYNNEI. The CDR3 protein is CASSPGYEQYF. The CDR3 DNA reads as TGTGCCAGCAGTCCCGGCTACGAGCAGTACTTC.

The chain links TRBV7-3 to TRBJ2-2; TRBD1 aligns across 7 bases. From germline, CDR1 is SGHTA and CDR2 FQGTGA. The CDR3 is made up of 15 amino acids. Losses at the gene ends were 1 base for V and 9 bases for J; bases not matched to a gene: 8. CDR3 in DNA: TGTGCCAGCAGCTTAATGGGGACAGTAGGCCGGGAGCTGTTTTTT. Translated, it gives CASSLMGTVGRELFF.

The chain carries TRBV7-9 and TRBJ2-7; tentatively, D is TRBD1 or TRBD2 (5 bases each). The CDR3 is 13 amino acids. The V gene lost 5 bases and the J gene lost 4 bases, with 12 bases spanning the gap. Per germline, CDR1 SEHNR and CDR2 FQNEAQ (reference sequence). The CDR3 coding sequence is TGTGCCAGCAGCGAGCTTGGGACGTACGAGCAGTACTTC. It translates to CASSELGTYEQYF.

This clone has a single count. The V and J genes are TRBV29-1 and TRBJ2-2, with 10 bases aligning to TRBD1. V lost 5 bases and J lost 2; bases outside the gene matches: 14. Germline V gives CDR1 SQVTM, CDR2 ANQGSEA. The CDR3 is 18 residues long. The CDR3 here is CSVKPGQGKQSNTGELFF. CDR3 DNA: TGCAGCGTTAAACCGGGACAGGGGAAACAATCCAACACCGGGGAGCTGTTTTTT.

The chain has TRBV18 and TRBJ2-5; D is ambiguous. Germline CDR1 KGHSH, CDR2 LQKENI. The CDR3 length is 12 residues. Trimming took off 6 bases at V and 7 bases at J, with 12 bases between the two ends. This CDR3 reads CASSPTYGTQYF. The CDR3 DNA sequence: TGTGCCAGCTCGCCTACATATGGGACCCAGTACTTC.

The chain uses TRBV9 and TRBJ1-1, with 7 bases fitting TRBD1. Germline V gene sequence: CDR1 SGDLS, CDR2 YYNGEE. V was pared by 1 base and J by 3 bases, with 3 bases of the junction left unmatched. This CDR3 has 14 residues. CDR3 sequence: CASSVRGLDTEAFF. The DNA of the CDR3 is TGTGCCAGCAGCGTAAGGGGGCTAGACACTGAAGCTTTCTTT. The whole variable domain, filled in from reference TRBV9 and TRBJ1-1, reads DSGVTQTPKHLITATGQRVTLRCSPRSGDLSVYWYQQSLDQGLQFLIQYYNGEERAKGNILERFSAQQFPDLHSELNLSSLELGDSALYFCASSVRGLDTEAFFGQGTRLTVV.

As to this clone: The identical CDR3 is also encoded by other nucleotide sequences in the sample. J is TRBJ2-1 and V is TRBV18; D remains unclear. Germline CDR1 is KGHSH and CDR2 is LQKENI. Deletions cut 3 bases from V and 2 bases from J, with 5 bases between. The CDR3 loop spans 13 amino acids. CDR3 region: CASSPGTYNEQFF. CDR3 DNA sequence: TGTGCCAGCTCACCGGGGACCTACAATGAGCAGTTCTTC.

V gene TRBV27 combines with J gene TRBJ1-1, with D perhaps TRBD1 (6 bases). V gave up 8 bases and J gave up 0 bases, with 13 bases separating them. Germline assignment: CDR1 MNHEY and CDR2 SMNVEV (reference sequence). The CDR3 has 14 residues. The CDR3 here is CASQTQGLNTEAFF. CDR3 nucleotides: TGTGCCAGCCAGACGCAGGGGCTGAACACTGAAGCTTTCTTT.

V and J are TRBV6-4 and TRBJ1-2; 8 nucleotides line up with TRBD1. The germline CDR1 and CDR2 sequences are MRHNA and SNTAGT. V lost 4 bases and J lost 5; bases outside the gene matches: 9. This CDR3 region has 15 residues. The CDR3 DNA reads as TGTGCCAGCAGTGTCCCGGACAGGGTCGGGTATGGCTACACCTTC. Protein sequence: CASSVPDRVGYGYTF.

V and J are TRBV6-5 and TRBJ2-7, with 7 bases fitting TRBD2. Losses at the gene ends were 7 bases for V and 0 bases for J; bases not matched to a gene: 9. Germline CDR1 MNHEY, CDR2 SVGAGI. The CDR3 totals 15 residues. CDR3 region: CASNIAGASSYEQYF. The CDR3 DNA reads TGTGCCAGCAACATAGCGGGTGCGAGCTCCTACGAGCAGTACTTC.

CDR3 sequence reads: CASSALFLSTDTQYF. DNA of the CDR3: TGTGCCAGCAGCGCCCTTTTCCTTAGCACAGATACGCAGTATTTT. The rearrangement joins TRBV9 to TRBJ2-3, with D unclear. Germline lookup yields CDR1 SGDLS and CDR2 YYNGEE. CDR3 length: 15 residues. V was shortened by 3 bases and J by 0 bases, with 11 bases between the two germline ends.

The chain recombines TRBV4-1 with TRBJ2-1; 12 bases fit TRBD2. CDR1 and CDR2 (germline): MGHRA, YSYEKL. The length of the CDR3 is 20 residues. J gave up 2 bases and V 2 bases, and 13 bases lay outside the gene matches. CDR3 residues: CASSQSLLLAGGPPYNEQFF. For the CDR3, the DNA is TGCGCCAGCAGCCAATCCCTCCTCCTAGCGGGAGGGCCACCCTACAATGAGCAGTTCTTC.

The genes are TRBV29-1 and TRBJ1-1; 10 bases are shared with TRBD1. Germline CDR1 SQVTM, CDR2 ANQGSEA. With V trimmed by 7 bases and J by 5 bases, 7 bases remained unmatched. The CDR3 has 13 amino acids. CDR3 bases: TGCAGCGGTCGACAGGGGGCTAGAACTGAAGCTTTCTTT. The encoded protein is CSGRQGARTEAFF.

This clone was recorded only once. The J gene is TRBJ1-1, the V gene TRBV4-3, with D maybe TRBD1 (6 bases). V gave up 0 bases and J gave up 9 bases, with 11 bases separating them. Looked up from germline, CDR1 is LGHNA and CDR2 is YSLEER. This CDR3 spans 13 amino acids. The CDR3 DNA follows: TGCGCCAGCAGCCAAGAATCAGGGGCGAAAGCTTTCTTT. It translates to CASSQESGAKAFF.